This T cell receptor beta chain stems from a study of Ad26.COV2.S vaccination and SARS-CoV-2 variants. About the study: The Ad26.COV2.S arm of the COV1001 trial was where the donor was placed. Dosing was one shot or two shots 56 days apart. General study findings and limits: Post-vaccination breadth of spike-specific CD8+ and CD4+ T cell responses was reportedly substantial.

The protocol was immunoSEQ multiplex PCR, while the TCRdb copy is restricted to in-frame clones and leaves out a portion. Of about 440,000 clones detected, about nine tenths appear once; the ten largest clones hold around 4.5%. V gave up 8 bases and J gave up 8 bases, with 19 bases separating them. Germline V CDR1 and CDR2: WNHNN, SYGVQD (reference sequence). This CDR3 spans 14 amino acids. Concerning this clone itself: Its antigen is not known.

The treatment here: around 19 received Ad26.COV2.S at low or high dose, single or two shots; five or six received placebo; per-sample allocation not given. Following the first vaccine or placebo injection, samples were taken on day 63. This specimen consisted of peripheral blood, obtained in a trial of Ad26.COV2.S vaccine versus placebo. V gene TRBV10-1 combines with J gene TRBJ2-1, with D possibly matching TRBD2 (6 bases). This TCR was sampled from a person aged 18-60 years who received the Ad26.COV2.S COVID-19 vaccine or a placebo. The CDR3 DNA reads TGCGCCAGCCGTTCGGGACCCACGGGGGATGAGCAGTTCTTC. Translation: CASRSGPTGDEQFF.